These 18 T cell receptor beta chains came from one sample sequenced in a study of blood T cell repertoires in COVID-19. This table comes from immunoSEQ multiplex PCR, and its TCRdb copy is limited to in-frame clones, with some not included. Found here are under 500,000 clones, roughly 87% of them singletons; the top ten hold approximately 2%. The sample comprised PBMCs or T cells enriched from blood (not recorded which). The receptors originated from a woman younger than 30 with acute COVID-19.

V gene TRBV6-4 combines with J gene TRBJ2-2; perhaps TRBD2 as D (6 bases). The V gene's germline CDR1 is MRHNA and CDR2 SNTAGT. The CDR3 covers 12 residues. V lost 8 bases, J lost 5 bases, and 9 bases lay in between. Written as DNA, the CDR3 is TGTGCCAGCCTTGGACTAACCGGGGAGCTGTTTTTT. It encodes CASLGLTGELFF.

V is TRBV6-2 or TRBV6-3 and J is TRBJ1-5, with D possibly TRBD1 on 6 matching bases. CDR3 length: 15 amino acids. Trimming pared 7 bases from V and 2 bases from J, leaving 15 bases between. Germline V CDR1 and CDR2: MNHEY, SVGEGT. This CDR3 reads CASTPRQECNQPQHF. The CDR3 DNA reads as TGTGCCAGCACCCCCAGACAGGAGTGCAATCAGCCCCAGCATTTT.

This chain joins TRBV4-3 and TRBJ2-1; 8 nucleotides match TRBD2. Germline V lookup: CDR1 LGHNA, CDR2 YSLEER. With V trimmed by 2 bases and J by 4 bases, 7 bases remained unmatched. The CDR3 consists of 16 residues. The CDR3 DNA sequence: TGCGCCAGCAGCCAATTATTAACTAGCGGATACAATGAGCAGTTCTTC. Residues: CASSQLLTSGYNEQFF.

The chain joins TRBV18 to TRBJ1-1; TRBD1 is a possible D gene (5 bases). Deletions cut 3 bases from V and 6 bases from J, with 11 bases between. This CDR3 has 13 residues. Germline loops: CDR1 KGHSH, CDR2 LQKENI. CDR3 bases: TGTGCCAGCTCACCGGGTCTGGGGCCTGAAGCTTTCTTT. Its translation: CASSPGLGPEAFF.

The rearrangement links TRBV12-2 to TRBJ1-1; the D segment call TRBD1 is taken from the table without a DNA check. TRBV12-2 is shown as a pseudogene. This CDR3 is built from 14 residues. CDR3 protein: CASRIATGADEAFF. CDR3 nucleotides: TGTGCAAGTCGCATAGCGACAGGGGCGGATGAAGCTTTCTTT.

CDR3 amino acids: CASSPGVGSEAFF. CDR3 DNA sequence: TGCGCCAGCAGCCCGGGAGTGGGGTCTGAAGCTTTCTTT. V and J are TRBV5-1 and TRBJ1-1, with D unclear. Per germline, CDR1 SGHRS and CDR2 YFSETQ. CDR3 length: 13 amino acids. The V and J ends lost 4 bases and 6 bases respectively, with 13 bases between them.

The rearrangement uses TRBV6-6 and TRBJ1-5; TRBD1 matches at 7 bases. Germline values: CDR1 MNHNY, CDR2 SVGAGI (reference sequence). The length of the CDR3 is 14 residues. V was clipped by 0 bases and J by 10 bases; unmatched bases: 6. CDR3 sequence reads: CASSYSGDRAPQHF. The CDR3 coding sequence is TGTGCCAGCAGTTACTCCGGTGACAGGGCTCCCCAGCATTTT.

The chain recombines TRBV5-1 with TRBJ1-4; D is unresolved. The germline gives CDR1 SGHRS, CDR2 YFSETQ. V was shortened by 0 bases and J by 8 bases, with 11 bases between the two germline ends. The CDR3 is 14 residues long. CDR3 protein: CASSLAPRREKLFF. The CDR3 coding sequence is TGCGCCAGCAGCTTGGCCCCAAGGCGGGAAAAACTGTTTTTT.

The chain carries TRBV14 and TRBJ2-5, with D uncertain. V was pared by 1 base and J by 2 bases, with 14 bases between. Germline V gene data show CDR1 as SGHDN and CDR2 as FVKESK. The CDR3 runs to 16 residues. As DNA, the CDR3 is TGTGCCAGCAGCCAAGGTCGGTGGAGTGTTCAAGAGACCCAGTACTTC. As protein: CASSQGRWSVQETQYF.

CDR3 in DNA: TGTGCCAGCAGTTCCCGTAGAGAGAGGAATTCACCCCTCCACTTT. It specifies CASSSRRERNSPLHF. The genes are TRBV27 and TRBJ1-6; D ambiguous. The CDR3 sequence is 15 residues long. Trimming cost V 4 bases and J 7 bases, with 14 bases left between them. From germline, CDR1 is MNHEY and CDR2 SMNVEV (reference sequence).

Notes on this clone: Distinct nucleotide sequences in the sample also encode this CDR3. The J gene is TRBJ2-2, the V gene TRBV7-9, with 12 bases aligning to TRBD2. The V and J ends lost 5 bases and 4 bases, in that order; junction bases with no gene match: 5. The CDR3 length is 16 residues. CDR1 and CDR2 from the germline V gene are SEHNR and FQNEAQ (reference sequence). CDR3 protein: CASSPGLAGLTGELFF. In nucleotides, the CDR3 is TGTGCCAGCAGCCCCGGACTAGCGGGACTCACCGGGGAGCTGTTTTTT.

V gene TRBV2 combines with J gene TRBJ1-6; the D is unclear. This CDR3 spans 14 amino acids. Germline assignment: CDR1 SNHLY and CDR2 FYNNEI. V was cut by 6 bases and J by 6 bases, with 12 bases left in between. CDR3 sequence: CASRAPASNSPLHF. CDR3 bases: TGTGCCAGCAGGGCCCCCGCCTCTAATTCACCCCTCCACTTT.

The chain is built from TRBV10-1 and TRBJ2-1; maybe TRBD2 (5 bases). The germline V gene has CDR1 WNHNN and CDR2 SYGVQD (reference sequence). V lost 6 bases, J lost 4 bases, and 22 bases lay in between. This CDR3 spans 17 amino acids. CDR3 protein: CASRLRLDSGLYNEQFF. CDR3 DNA: TGCGCCAGCAGGCTTCGGTTGGACTCCGGACTTTACAATGAGCAGTTCTTC.

The chain recombines TRBV10-1 with TRBJ1-2, with D unclear. The germline V and J ends were trimmed by 0 bases and 0 bases, with 11 bases remaining between them. CDR3 length: 16 residues. Germline V gene data show CDR1 as WNHNN and CDR2 as SYGVQD (reference sequence). CDR3: CASSESPEDTNYGYTF. In DNA form, the CDR3 reads TGCGCCAGCAGTGAGTCCCCGGAAGACACTAACTATGGCTACACCTTC.

The V gene is TRBV12-3 or TRBV12-4, the J gene TRBJ1-4; D not certain. Trimming pared 3 bases from V and 7 bases from J, leaving 9 bases between. The CDR3 is made up of 13 amino acids. The CDR3, as DNA: TGTGCCAGCAGTTTTTCGGGTAGTGAAAAACTGTTTTTT. This gives the protein CASSFSGSEKLFF.

This rearrangement joins TRBV19 to TRBJ2-7, with 9 bases aligning to TRBD2. J lost 5 bases, V lost 4 bases, and 6 bases had no gene match. This CDR3 is built from 14 residues. Germline V gives CDR1 LNHDA, CDR2 SQIVND (reference sequence). The CDR3 sequence: CASSNSGRRHEQYF. For the CDR3, the DNA is TGTGCCAGTAGTAACAGCGGGAGGAGGCACGAGCAGTACTTC.

V usage is TRBV5-6 and J usage is TRBJ2-5, with D possibly matching TRBD2 (6 bases). The CDR3 is made up of 16 amino acids. The germline CDR1 and CDR2 sequences are SGHDT and YYEEEE. The germline V and J ends were trimmed by 3 bases and 0 bases, with 15 bases remaining between them. The CDR3 nucleotides are TGTGCCAGCAGCTCCGAAGGGGCGGGGAACCAAGAGACCCAGTACTTC. Translation: CASSSEGAGNQETQYF.

J is TRBJ1-5 and V is TRBV12-3 or TRBV12-4; possible D gene TRBD1, 5 bases. Trimming left V 8 bases short and J 5 bases short, with 13 bases between. The CDR3 consists of 13 residues. The DNA for the CDR3 is TGTGCCAGCTCTGCTGAAGGGGATCAGCCCCAGCATTTT. Its protein product is CASSAEGDQPQHF.